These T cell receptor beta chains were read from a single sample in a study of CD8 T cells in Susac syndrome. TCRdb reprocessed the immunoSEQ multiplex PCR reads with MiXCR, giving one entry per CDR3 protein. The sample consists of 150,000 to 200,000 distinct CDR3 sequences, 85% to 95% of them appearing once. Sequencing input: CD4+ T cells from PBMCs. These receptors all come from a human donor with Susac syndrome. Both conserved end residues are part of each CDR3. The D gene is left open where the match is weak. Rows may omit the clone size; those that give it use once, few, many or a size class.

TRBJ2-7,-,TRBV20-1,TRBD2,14,TGCAGTGCTAGAAAGACTAGCGGGAGCCACGAGCAGTACTTC,CSARKTSGSHEQYF
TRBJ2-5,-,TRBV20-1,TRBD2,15,TGCAGTGCTGGAGGGACTAGCGGCTATCAAGAGACCCAGTACTTC,CSAGGTSGYQETQYF
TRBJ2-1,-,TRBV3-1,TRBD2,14,TGTGCCAGCAGCCAAGGGGGACTAGCGGGCCGACTCTTCTTC,CASSQGGLAGRLFF
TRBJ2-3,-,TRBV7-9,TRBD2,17,TGTGCCAGCAGCTTAGGACTAGCGGGAAAGAGCACAGATACGCAGTATTTT,CASSLGLAGKSTDTQYF
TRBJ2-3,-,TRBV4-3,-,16,TGCGCCAGCAGCCAACACCCCAATGGAGGCACAGATACGCAGTATTTT,CASSQHPNGGTDTQYF
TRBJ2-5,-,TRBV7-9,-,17,TGTGCCAGCAGCTTAGGGAGACGGGACACCTCGGGGAGGACCCAGTACTTC,CASSLGRRDTSGRTQYF
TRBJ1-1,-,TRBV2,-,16,TGTGCCAGCAGACACAGAAGACGGGGACTGAACACTGAAGCTTTCTTT,CASRHRRRGLNTEAFF
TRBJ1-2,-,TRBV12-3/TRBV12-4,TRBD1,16,TGTGCCAGCAGTTTATGGGGGGACAGGCCCAACTATGGCTACACCTTC,CASSLWGDRPNYGYTF
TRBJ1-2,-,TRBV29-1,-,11,TGCAGCGTTGAAACCCAAGCCTTCTACACCTTC,CSVETQAFYTF
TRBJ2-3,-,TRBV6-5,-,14,TGTGCCAGCAGATACTCGGCGGTTTCAGATACGCAGTATTTT,CASRYSAVSDTQYF
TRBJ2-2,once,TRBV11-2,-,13,TGTGCCAGCAGCTTAAAAGATACCGGGGAGCTGTTTTTT,CASSLKDTGELFF
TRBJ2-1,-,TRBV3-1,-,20,TGTGCCAGCAGCCAAGATTGGGCCTGGGAGGCGGGACAGACCTACAATGAGCAGTTCTTC,CASSQDWAWEAGQTYNEQFF
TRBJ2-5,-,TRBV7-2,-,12,TGTGCCAGCAGCTCGAGGGGGGAGACCCAGTACTTC,CASSSRGETQYF
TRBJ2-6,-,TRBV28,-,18,TGTGCCAGCAGTTTTAAGGCAGCGAATCGGTCTGGGGCCAACGTCCTGACTTTC,CASSFKAANRSGANVLTF
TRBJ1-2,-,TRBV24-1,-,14,TGTGCCACCAGTGATAGTAGGCAGACCTATGGCTACACCTTC,CATSDSRQTYGYTF
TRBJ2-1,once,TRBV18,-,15,TGTGCCAGCTCACCTACGAGACTCGTGTTTTATGAGCAGTTCTTC,CASSPTRLVFYEQFF
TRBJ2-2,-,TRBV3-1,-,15,TGTGCCAGCAGCCAAAACTCAAGGTCCCCCGGGGAGCTGTTTTTT,CASSQNSRSPGELFF